These 17 T cell receptor beta chains came from one sample sequenced in a study of human T cells and chemical hapten exposure. TCRdb independently ran MiXCR on the RACE reads; one entry per CDR3 protein. The top ten clones hold 1.7% of a sample with about 77,000 distinct CDR3 sequences, approximately 8.1% of them seen once. Stated time point: healthy volunteer bleed at 6 weeks. Unfractionated whole blood served as the source for total RNA extraction. Sequencing was carried out using whole blood. These receptors were collected from a female donor in good health. Some clones in this sample may be carry-over from other donors' samples.

This clonotype occurred many times. CDR3 DNA sequence: TGTGCCAGCAGCCCGGACAGGGCCTCCTACAATGAGCAGTTCTTC. Encoded protein: CASSPDRASYNEQFF. The chain combines TRBV7-9 with TRBJ2-1, with TRBD1 matching over 8 bases. Germline assignment: CDR1 SEHNR and CDR2 FQNEAQ (reference sequence). The V segment lost 5 bases and the J segment 0 bases; nucleotides outside the gene matches: 3. The CDR3 is made up of 15 amino acids.

This clonotype was picked up a small number of times. This rearrangement joins TRBV30 to TRBJ1-6; D is perhaps TRBD1 (6 bases). Germline assignment: CDR1 GTSNPN and CDR2 SVGIG (reference sequence). Trimming left V 3 bases short and J 7 bases short, with 10 bases between. This CDR3 contains 13 residues. CDR3 sequence (DNA): TGTGCCTGGAGCGAAGGACAGAATTCACCCCTCCACTTT. Its protein is CAWSEGQNSPLHF.

This clonotype was observed a few times. The J gene is TRBJ2-3, the V gene TRBV29-1; no clear D. The V and J ends lost 6 bases and 1 base respectively, with 17 bases between them. The CDR3 spans 15 residues. Germline-derived CDR1 and CDR2 are SQVTM and ANQGSEA. The CDR3 here is CSVRPPLAGTDTQYF. CDR3 sequence (DNA): TGCAGCGTCCGGCCCCCCCTTGCAGGCACAGATACGCAGTATTTT.

This clonotype was seen ten or more times. The rearrangement links TRBV20-1 to TRBJ2-7, with D perhaps matching TRBD1 (5 bases). This CDR3 is built from 13 residues. The V and J ends lost 3 bases and 2 bases respectively, with 11 bases between them. Germline lookup yields CDR1 DFQATT and CDR2 SNEGSKA (reference sequence). CDR3 in amino acids: CSASPPGTYEQYF. The CDR3 region has the DNA TGCAGTGCTAGTCCCCCAGGGACCTACGAGCAGTACTTC.

There are many counts of this clonotype. The V gene is TRBV25-1, the J gene TRBJ2-2, with unresolved D. Trimming pared 4 bases from V and 6 bases from J, leaving 15 bases between. From germline, CDR1 is MGHDK and CDR2 SYGVNS. The CDR3 contains 15 residues. In nucleotides, the CDR3 is TGTGCCAGCAGTGTTTCGCTTGGGTTTGCCGGGGAGCTGTTTTTT. This translates into CASSVSLGFAGELFF.

Comment on this clonotype: This may arise from a read error, as a much more abundant clone is one base away. V and J are TRBV7-2 and TRBJ2-1; D may be TRBD1 (6 bases). Germline V gene sequence: CDR1 SGHTA, CDR2 FQGNSA. This CDR3 region has 12 residues. Trimming left V 5 bases short and J 7 bases short, with 9 bases between. As DNA, the CDR3 is TGTGCCAGCAGCACAGGGTGGAATGAGCAGTTCTTC. As protein: CASSTGWNEQFF.

This clonotype came up a few times. This chain uses TRBV7-9 with TRBJ1-6; D unclear. Germline V gene lookup returns CDR1 SEHNR and CDR2 FQNEAQ (reference sequence). This CDR3 comprises 16 residues. V lost 1 base and J 0 bases, leaving 7 bases between the germline ends. CDR3 coding DNA: TGTGCCAGCAGCTTAGTTACCTACTCCTATAATTCACCCCTCCACTTT. This sequence encodes CASSLVTYSYNSPLHF.

J is TRBJ2-1 and V is TRBV7-2; D not certain. This CDR3 is 14 amino acids long. Trimming shortened V by 4 bases and J by 8 bases, and 15 bases separated the two germline ends. Germline V gene sequence: CDR1 SGHTA, CDR2 FQGNSA. The CDR3 bases are TGTGCCAGCAGCTCCGAGGCAGTATCTTATGAGCAGTTCTTC. This codes for CASSSEAVSYEQFF.

This chain joins TRBV7-9 and TRBJ1-1, with 12 bases that match TRBD1. CDR1 is SEHNR and CDR2 is FQNEAQ in the germline V gene (reference sequence). The J segment lost 12 bases and the V segment lost 5 bases, leaving 7 bases of the junction unmatched. The CDR3 covers 13 residues. The CDR3 region has the DNA TGTGCCAGCAGCCAGGGACAGGGGGCGATATCTTTCTTT. Amino acids: CASSQGQGAISFF.

This chain uses TRBV19 with TRBJ2-7; TRBD2 agrees at 8 bases. The CDR3 has 15 amino acids. V shed 3 bases, J shed 1 base, and the junction held 5 bases outside the gene matches. Germline CDR1 is LNHDA and CDR2 is SQIVND (reference sequence). CDR3 nucleotides: TGTGCCAGTAGTATTACGGCGGGGGGATCCTACGAGCAGTACTTC. Translating it yields CASSITAGGSYEQYF.

This clonotype occurred many times. The chain recombines TRBV16 with TRBJ1-5, with TRBD1 as a possible D gene (5 bases). The V end was cut by 6 bases, the J end by 0 bases, with 9 bases between. The germline CDR1 and CDR2 sequences are KGHSY and FQNENV. The CDR3 sequence is 14 residues long. CDR3 sequence: CASRQEYSNQPQHF. The CDR3 DNA sequence: TGTGCCAGCAGACAGGAGTATAGCAATCAGCCCCAGCATTTT.

This clonotype has at least ten counts. CDR3 nucleotides: TGCAGTGCTAGTTCGGGGGGTAGCGGGGGGACAGATACGCAGTATTTT. It translates to CSASSGGSGGTDTQYF. The chain joins TRBV20-1 to TRBJ2-3, with 10 positions matching TRBD2. Germline assignment: CDR1 DFQATT and CDR2 SNEGSKA (reference sequence). The V gene end was trimmed by 3 bases and the J gene end by 3 bases; junction bases not matched to a gene: 9. This CDR3 spans 16 amino acids.

The CDR3 here is CASSFSKHTNTEAFF. As DNA, the CDR3 is TGTGCCAGCAGCTTTTCTAAACATACGAACACTGAAGCTTTCTTT. The chain carries TRBV13 and TRBJ1-1; D unresolved. Germline CDR1 and CDR2: PRHDT and FYEKMQ (reference sequence). Trimming took off 3 bases at V and 1 base at J, with 12 bases between the two ends. The CDR3 extends over 15 amino acids. The variable domain in full, completed from reference TRBV13 and TRBJ1-1, reads AAGVIQSPRHLIKEKRETATLKCYPIPRHDTVYWYQQGPGQDPQFLISFYEKMQSDKGSIPDRFSAQQFSDYHSELNMSSLELGDSALYFCASSFSKHTNTEAFFGQGTRLTVV.

This clonotype was picked up many times. The chain uses TRBV6-1 and TRBJ1-5; D call uncertain. Germline CDR1 MNHNS, CDR2 SASEGT. The CDR3 loop spans 14 amino acids. V lost 2 bases to trimming and J lost 5 bases, with 10 bases between them. DNA of the CDR3: TGTGCCAGCAGTGAAAGCGGAAGGGATCAGCCCCAGCATTTT. Translating it yields CASSESGRDQPQHF.

This chain joins TRBV7-9 and TRBJ1-2; TRBD1 might be the D (6 bases). Germline V gene lookup returns CDR1 SEHNR and CDR2 FQNEAQ (reference sequence). CDR3 length: 18 amino acids. The ends were cut back, 5 bases at V and 6 bases at J, with 28 bases in the middle. The chain's CDR3 is CASSRDITSGNGPDGYTF. CDR3 in DNA: TGTGCCAGCAGCCGGGACATCACGAGCGGAAACGGCCCCGATGGCTACACCTTC.

The genes are TRBV7-9 and TRBJ2-3; D is undetermined. V lost 2 bases to trimming and J lost 0 bases, with 6 bases between them. The length of the CDR3 is 14 residues. Germline V gives CDR1 SEHNR, CDR2 FQNEAQ (reference sequence). CDR3 loop: CASSLYPSTDTQYF. CDR3 sequence (DNA): TGTGCCAGCAGCTTATATCCGAGCACAGATACGCAGTATTTT.

The sample holds many counts of this clonotype. The chain joins TRBV29-1 to TRBJ2-6; tentatively, D is TRBD2 (6 bases). The V and J ends lost 2 bases and 2 bases respectively, with 10 bases between them. Germline-derived CDR1 and CDR2 are SQVTM and ANQGSEA. The CDR3 loop spans 15 amino acids. CDR3 region: CSVEYGGTGANVLTF. CDR3 nucleotide sequence: TGCAGCGTTGAATATGGGGGGACTGGGGCCAACGTCCTGACTTTC.